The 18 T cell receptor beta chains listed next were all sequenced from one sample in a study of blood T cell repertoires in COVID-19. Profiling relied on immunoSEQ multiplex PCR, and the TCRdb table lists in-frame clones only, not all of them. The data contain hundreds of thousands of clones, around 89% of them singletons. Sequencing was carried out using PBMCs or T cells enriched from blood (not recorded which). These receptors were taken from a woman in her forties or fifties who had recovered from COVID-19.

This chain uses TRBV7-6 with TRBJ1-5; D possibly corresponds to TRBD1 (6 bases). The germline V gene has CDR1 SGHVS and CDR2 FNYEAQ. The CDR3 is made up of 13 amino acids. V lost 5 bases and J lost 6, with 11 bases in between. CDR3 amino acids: CASSRRGGQPQHF. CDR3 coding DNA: TGTGCCAGCAGCCGCAGGGGCGGTCAGCCCCAGCATTTT.

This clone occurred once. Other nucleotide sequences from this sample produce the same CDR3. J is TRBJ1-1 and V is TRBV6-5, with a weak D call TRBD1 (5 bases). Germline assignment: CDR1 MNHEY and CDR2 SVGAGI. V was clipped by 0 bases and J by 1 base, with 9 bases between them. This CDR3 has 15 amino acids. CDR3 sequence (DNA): TGTGCCAGCAGTTACTCGAATAGGGGGAACACTGAAGCTTTCTTT. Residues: CASSYSNRGNTEAFF.

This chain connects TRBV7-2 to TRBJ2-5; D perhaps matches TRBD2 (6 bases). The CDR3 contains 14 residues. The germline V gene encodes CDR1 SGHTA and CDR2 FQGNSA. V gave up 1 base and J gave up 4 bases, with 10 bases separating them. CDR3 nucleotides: TGTGCCAGCAGCTTAGTGGAGGGAGGAGAGACCCAGTACTTC. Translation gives CASSLVEGGETQYF.

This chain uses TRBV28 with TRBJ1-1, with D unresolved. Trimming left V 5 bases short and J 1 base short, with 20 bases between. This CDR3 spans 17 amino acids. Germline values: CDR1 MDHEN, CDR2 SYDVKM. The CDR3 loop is CASSPRGGKEGNTEAFF. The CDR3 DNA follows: TGTGCCAGCAGTCCCCGGGGAGGGAAGGAAGGGAACACTGAAGCTTTCTTT.

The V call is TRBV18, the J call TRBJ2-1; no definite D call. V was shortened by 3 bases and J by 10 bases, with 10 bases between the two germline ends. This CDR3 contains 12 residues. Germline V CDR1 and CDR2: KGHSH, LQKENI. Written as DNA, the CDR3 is TGTGCCAGCTCACCTCGCACAGAGGAGCAGTTCTTC. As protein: CASSPRTEEQFF.

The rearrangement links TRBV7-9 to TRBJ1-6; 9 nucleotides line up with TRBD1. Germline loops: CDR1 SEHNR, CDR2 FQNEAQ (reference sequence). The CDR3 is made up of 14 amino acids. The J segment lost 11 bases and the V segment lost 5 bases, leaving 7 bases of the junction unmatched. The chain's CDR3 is CASSRDRVRAPLHF. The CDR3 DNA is TGTGCCAGCAGCCGGGACAGGGTTCGTGCACCCCTCCACTTT.

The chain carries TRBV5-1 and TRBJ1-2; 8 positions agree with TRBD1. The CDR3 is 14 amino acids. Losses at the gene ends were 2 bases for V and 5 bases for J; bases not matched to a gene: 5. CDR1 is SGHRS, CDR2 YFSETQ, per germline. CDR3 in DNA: TGCGCCAGCAGCTTTTTCACAGGGGGGTATGGCTACACCTTC. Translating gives CASSFFTGGYGYTF.

CDR3 region: CASSLHSGGTGANVLTF. The CDR3 nucleotides are TGCGCCAGCAGCCTTCACTCGGGGGGGACTGGGGCCAACGTCCTGACTTTC. The gene calls are TRBV4-3 and TRBJ2-6; 8 nucleotides line up with TRBD2. This CDR3 contains 17 residues. The germline V gene encodes CDR1 LGHNA and CDR2 YSLEER. The ends lost 4 bases at V and 2 bases at J; junction bases unmatched: 7.

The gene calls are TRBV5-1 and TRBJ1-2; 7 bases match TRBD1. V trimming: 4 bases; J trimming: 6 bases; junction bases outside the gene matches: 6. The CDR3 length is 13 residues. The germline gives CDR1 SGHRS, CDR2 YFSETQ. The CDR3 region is CASSLTGVDGYTF. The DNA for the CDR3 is TGCGCCAGCAGCCTCACAGGGGTTGATGGCTACACCTTC.

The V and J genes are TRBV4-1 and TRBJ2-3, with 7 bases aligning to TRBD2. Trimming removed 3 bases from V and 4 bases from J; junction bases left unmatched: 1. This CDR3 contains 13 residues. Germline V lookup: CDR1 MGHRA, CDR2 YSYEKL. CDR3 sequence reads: CASSQLAADTQYF. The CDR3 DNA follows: TGCGCCAGCAGCCAGCTAGCGGCAGATACGCAGTATTTT.

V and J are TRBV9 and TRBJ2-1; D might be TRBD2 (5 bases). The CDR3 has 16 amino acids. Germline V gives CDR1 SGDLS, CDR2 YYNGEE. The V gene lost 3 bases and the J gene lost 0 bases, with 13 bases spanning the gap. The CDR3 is CASSALRESSYNEQFF. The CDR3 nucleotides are TGTGCCAGCAGCGCCCTTCGGGAAAGCTCCTACAATGAGCAGTTCTTC.

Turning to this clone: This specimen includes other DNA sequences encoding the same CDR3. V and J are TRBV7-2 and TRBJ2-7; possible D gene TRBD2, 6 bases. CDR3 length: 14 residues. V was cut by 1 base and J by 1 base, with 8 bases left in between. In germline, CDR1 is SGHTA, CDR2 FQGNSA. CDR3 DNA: TGTGCCAGCAGCTTAGGCGGGGCGTCCTACGAGCAGTACTTC. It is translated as CASSLGGASYEQYF.

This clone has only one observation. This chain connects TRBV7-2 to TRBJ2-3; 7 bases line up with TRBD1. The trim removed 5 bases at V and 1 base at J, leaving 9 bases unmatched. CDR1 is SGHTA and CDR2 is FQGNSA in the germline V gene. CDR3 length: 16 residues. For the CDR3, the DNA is TGTGCCAGCAGCACTACAGGGGATCTTCGCACAGATACGCAGTATTTT. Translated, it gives CASSTTGDLRTDTQYF.

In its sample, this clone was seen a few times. The CDR3 DNA sequence: TGCGCCAGCAGCTTGGAATACAGCTATAATGAAAAACTGTTTTTT. Translating it yields CASSLEYSYNEKLFF. The V gene is TRBV5-1, the J gene TRBJ1-4, with D uncertain. From germline, CDR1 is SGHRS and CDR2 YFSETQ. The CDR3 is 15 residues long. V lost 0 bases, J lost 4 bases, and 10 bases lay in between. Full variable domain (outside the CDR3, taken from reference TRBV5-1 and TRBJ1-4): KAGVTQTPRYLIKTRGQQVTLSCSPISGHRSVSWYQQTPGQGLQFLFEYFSETQRNKGNFPGRFSGRQFSNSRSEMNVSTLELGDSALYLCASSLEYSYNEKLFFGSGTQLSVL.

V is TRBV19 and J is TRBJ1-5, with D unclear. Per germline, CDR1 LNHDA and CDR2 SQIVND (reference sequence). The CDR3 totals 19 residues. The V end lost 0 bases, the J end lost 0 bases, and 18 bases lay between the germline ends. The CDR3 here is CASSIDWELRKYSNQPQHF. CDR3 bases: TGTGCCAGTAGTATAGATTGGGAGTTGAGAAAATATAGCAATCAGCCCCAGCATTTT.

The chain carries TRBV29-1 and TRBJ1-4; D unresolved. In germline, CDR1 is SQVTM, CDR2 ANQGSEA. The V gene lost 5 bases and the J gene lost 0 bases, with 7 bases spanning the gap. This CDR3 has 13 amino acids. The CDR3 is CSVRSTTNEKLFF. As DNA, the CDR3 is TGCAGCGTTCGTAGTACAACTAATGAAAAACTGTTTTTT.

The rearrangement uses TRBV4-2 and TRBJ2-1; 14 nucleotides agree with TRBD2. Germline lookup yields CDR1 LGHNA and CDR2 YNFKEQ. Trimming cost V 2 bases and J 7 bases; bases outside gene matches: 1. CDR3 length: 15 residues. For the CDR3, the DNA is TGTGCCAGCAGCCAACGGACTAGCGGGAGGAATGAGCAGTTCTTC. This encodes CASSQRTSGRNEQFF.

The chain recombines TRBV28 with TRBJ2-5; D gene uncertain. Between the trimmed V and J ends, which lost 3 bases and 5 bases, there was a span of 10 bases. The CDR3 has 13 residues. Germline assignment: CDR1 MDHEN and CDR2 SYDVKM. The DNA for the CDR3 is TGTGCCAGCAGTTTTGTCTTTAGTGAGACCCAGTACTTC. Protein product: CASSFVFSETQYF. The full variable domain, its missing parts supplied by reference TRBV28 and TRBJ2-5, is DVKVTQSSRYLVKRTGEKVFLECVQDMDHENMFWYRQDPGLGLRLIYFSYDVKMKEKGDIPEGYSVSREKKERFSLILESASTNQTSMYLCASSFVFSETQYFGPGTRLLVL.